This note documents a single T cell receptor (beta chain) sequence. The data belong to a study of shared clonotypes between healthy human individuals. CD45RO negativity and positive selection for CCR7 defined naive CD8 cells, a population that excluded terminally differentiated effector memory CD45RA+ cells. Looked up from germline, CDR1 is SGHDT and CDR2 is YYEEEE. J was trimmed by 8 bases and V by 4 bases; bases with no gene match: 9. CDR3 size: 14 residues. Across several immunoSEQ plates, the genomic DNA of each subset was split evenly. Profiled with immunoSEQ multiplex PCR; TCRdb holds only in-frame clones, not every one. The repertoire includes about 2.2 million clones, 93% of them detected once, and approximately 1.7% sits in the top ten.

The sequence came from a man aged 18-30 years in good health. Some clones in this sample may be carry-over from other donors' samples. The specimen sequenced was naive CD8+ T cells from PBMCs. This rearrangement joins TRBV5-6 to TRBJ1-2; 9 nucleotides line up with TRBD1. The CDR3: CASSQGTGTTGYTF. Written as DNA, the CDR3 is TGTGCCAGCAGCCAAGGGACAGGGACGACCGGCTACACCTTC.